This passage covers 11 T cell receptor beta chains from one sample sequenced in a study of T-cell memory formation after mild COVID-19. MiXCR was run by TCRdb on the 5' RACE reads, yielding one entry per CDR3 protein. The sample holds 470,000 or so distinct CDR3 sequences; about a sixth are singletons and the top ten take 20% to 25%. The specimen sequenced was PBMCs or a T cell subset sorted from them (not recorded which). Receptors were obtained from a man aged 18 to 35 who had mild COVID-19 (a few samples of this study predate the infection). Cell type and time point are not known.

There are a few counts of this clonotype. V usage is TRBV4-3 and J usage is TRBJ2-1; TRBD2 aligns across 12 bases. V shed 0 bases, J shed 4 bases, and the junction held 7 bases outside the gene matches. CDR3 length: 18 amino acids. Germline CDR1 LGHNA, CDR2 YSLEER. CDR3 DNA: TGCGCCAGCAGCCAAGATCTAACTAGCGGGGGGCAGTACAATGAGCAGTTCTTC. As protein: CASSQDLTSGGQYNEQFF.

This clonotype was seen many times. In nucleotides, the CDR3 is TGTGCCAGCAGCCCCTCCGGGGTGGCGGGGGGTTATAATGAGCAGTTCTTC. Encoded protein: CASSPSGVAGGYNEQFF. This chain joins TRBV12-3 or TRBV12-4 and TRBJ2-1; 8 bases map to TRBD2. The CDR3 covers 17 residues. The trim removed 6 bases at V and 7 bases at J, leaving 17 bases unmatched.

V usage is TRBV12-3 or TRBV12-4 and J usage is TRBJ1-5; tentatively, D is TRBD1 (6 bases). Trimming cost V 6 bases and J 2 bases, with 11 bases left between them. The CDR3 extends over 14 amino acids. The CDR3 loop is CASSVRQGNQPQHF. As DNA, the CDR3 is TGTGCCAGCAGCGTCAGACAGGGCAATCAGCCCCAGCATTTT.

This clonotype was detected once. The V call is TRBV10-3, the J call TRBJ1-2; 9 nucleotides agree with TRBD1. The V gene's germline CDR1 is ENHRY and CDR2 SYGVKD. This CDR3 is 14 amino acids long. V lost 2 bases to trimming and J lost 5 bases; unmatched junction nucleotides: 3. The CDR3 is CAISETGQGYGYTF. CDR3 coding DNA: TGTGCCATCAGTGAGACCGGACAGGGGTATGGCTACACCTTC.

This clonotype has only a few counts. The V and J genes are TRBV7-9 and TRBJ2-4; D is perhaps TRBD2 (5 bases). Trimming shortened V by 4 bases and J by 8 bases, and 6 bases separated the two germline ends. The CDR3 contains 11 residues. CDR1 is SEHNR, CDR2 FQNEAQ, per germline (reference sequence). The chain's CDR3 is CASSSGDIQYF. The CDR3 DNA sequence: TGTGCCAGCAGCTCCGGGGACATTCAGTACTTC.

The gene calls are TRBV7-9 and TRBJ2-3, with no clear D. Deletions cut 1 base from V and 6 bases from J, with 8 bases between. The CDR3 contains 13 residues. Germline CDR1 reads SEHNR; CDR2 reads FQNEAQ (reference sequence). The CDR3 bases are TGTGCCAGCAGCTTAGAGGGTTATGATACGCAGTATTTT. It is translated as CASSLEGYDTQYF.

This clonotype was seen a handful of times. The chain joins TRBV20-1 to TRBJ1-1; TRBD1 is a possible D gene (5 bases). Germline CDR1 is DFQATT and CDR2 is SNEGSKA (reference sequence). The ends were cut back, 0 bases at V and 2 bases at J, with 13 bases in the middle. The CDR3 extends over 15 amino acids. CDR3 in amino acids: CSAREGGGSNTEAFF. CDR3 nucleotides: TGCAGTGCTAGAGAAGGCGGGGGATCTAACACTGAAGCTTTCTTT.

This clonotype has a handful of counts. CDR3 bases: TGCGCCAGCAGCTTGGACGGGCCAGCCACAGATACGCAGTATTTT. Translating it yields CASSLDGPATDTQYF. The chain uses TRBV5-1 and TRBJ2-3, with D unresolved. This CDR3 comprises 15 residues. The germline gives CDR1 SGHRS, CDR2 YFSETQ. The V gene lost 0 bases and the J gene lost 2 bases, with 10 bases spanning the gap.

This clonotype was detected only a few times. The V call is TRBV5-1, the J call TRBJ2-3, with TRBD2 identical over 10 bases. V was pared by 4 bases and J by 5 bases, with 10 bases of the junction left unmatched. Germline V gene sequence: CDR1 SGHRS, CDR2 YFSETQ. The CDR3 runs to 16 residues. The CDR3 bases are TGCGCCAGCAGCGCAAGCGGGGGGGCCATTCGAGATACGCAGTATTTT. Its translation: CASSASGGAIRDTQYF.

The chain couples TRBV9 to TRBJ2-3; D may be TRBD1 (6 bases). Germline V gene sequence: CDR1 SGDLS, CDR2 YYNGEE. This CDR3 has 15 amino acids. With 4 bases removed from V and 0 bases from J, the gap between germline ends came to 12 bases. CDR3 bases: TGTGCCAGCAGCTCGCGGACAGCCAGCACAGATACGCAGTATTTT. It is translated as CASSSRTASTDTQYF.

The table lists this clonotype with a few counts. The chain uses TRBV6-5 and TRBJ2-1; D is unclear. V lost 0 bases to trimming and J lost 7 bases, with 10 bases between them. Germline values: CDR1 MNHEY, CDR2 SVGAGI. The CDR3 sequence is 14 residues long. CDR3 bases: TGTGCCAGCAGTTACTCCTATGAAGGGAATGAGCAGTTCTTC. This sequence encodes CASSYSYEGNEQFF.